Below, 21 T cell receptor beta chains from the same sample are listed, as sequenced in a study of shared clonotypes between healthy human individuals. Repertoires were generated with immunoSEQ multiplex PCR, while TCRdb's copy carries only in-frame clones and drops some. There are hundreds of thousands of clones in the sample; around four fifths occur only once, and 1.5% to 2% lies in the top ten. Specimen: memory CD4+ T cells sorted from blood. Subset denoted: CD45RA-negative fraction. These receptors were taken from a woman aged 30 to 39 in good health.

This chain links TRBV2 with TRBJ1-2; D may be TRBD1 (6 bases). The V end was cut by 5 bases, the J end by 2 bases, with 9 bases between. The CDR3 contains 13 residues. The germline V gene has CDR1 SNHLY and CDR2 FYNNEI. CDR3 region: CASSPDRNYGYTF. The DNA for the CDR3 is TGTGCCAGCAGTCCAGACAGGAACTATGGCTACACCTTC.

This clone appeared a few times. This chain joins TRBV7-7 and TRBJ2-2; TRBD1 matches 9 bases. This CDR3 contains 14 residues. CDR1 is SSHAT and CDR2 is FNYEAQ in the germline V gene (reference sequence). V was clipped by 6 bases and J by 10 bases; unmatched bases: 9. CDR3 in amino acids: CASSYTTGGEELFF. The DNA of the CDR3 is TGTGCCAGCAGTTACACGACAGGGGGTGAGGAGCTGTTTTTT.

This clone was picked up many times. V usage is TRBV28 and J usage is TRBJ2-1; TRBD2 might be the D (6 bases). This CDR3 is built from 16 residues. Germline CDR1 MDHEN, CDR2 SYDVKM. V gave up 4 bases and J gave up 4 bases, with 17 bases separating them. The CDR3 region is CASSSGVEGRYNEQFF. CDR3 bases: TGTGCCAGCAGTTCCGGAGTGGAGGGTCGGTACAATGAGCAGTTCTTC.

This clone came up once. The chain links TRBV28 to TRBJ1-5; TRBD1 matches at 9 bases. Germline lookup yields CDR1 MDHEN and CDR2 SYDVKM. The CDR3 runs 17 residues. Trimming at V came to 8 bases and at J to 5 bases, leaving 16 bases not matched to a gene. The CDR3 loop reads CASGRGQGITEDQPQHF. The CDR3 coding sequence is TGTGCCAGCGGTCGAGGACAGGGGATCACAGAGGATCAGCCCCAGCATTTT. Complete variable domain (other parts from reference TRBV28 and TRBJ1-5): DVKVTQSSRYLVKRTGEKVFLECVQDMDHENMFWYRQDPGLGLRLIYFSYDVKMKEKGDIPEGYSVSREKKERFSLILESASTNQTSMYLCASGRGQGITEDQPQHFGDGTRLSIL.

The V and J genes are TRBV5-6 and TRBJ2-3; 12 bases map to TRBD1. Germline loops: CDR1 SGHDT, CDR2 YYEEEE. This CDR3 has 15 amino acids. V dropped 4 bases and J dropped 5; count of bases not matched to a gene: 5. The CDR3 DNA reads TGTGCCAGCAGCCCAGGGACAGGGGGCGGAGATACGCAGTATTTT. It is translated as CASSPGTGGGDTQYF.

This clone was counted only a few times. The rearrangement joins TRBV28 to TRBJ2-1; the match to TRBD2 covers 7 bases. The CDR3 covers 15 residues. The V gene end was trimmed by 5 bases and the J gene end by 2 bases; junction bases not matched to a gene: 6. Germline CDR1 and CDR2: MDHEN and SYDVKM. CDR3 DNA: TGTGCCAGCAGTCCCGGGGGGACTACCTACAATGAGCAGTTCTTC. The encoded protein is CASSPGGTTYNEQFF.

As concerns this clone: Compared with germline, one end of the junction differs, possibly owing to a read error. The chain uses TRBV2 and TRBJ2-5; D is possibly TRBD2 (6 bases). The CDR3 has 15 amino acids. Germline V gene lookup returns CDR1 SNHLY and CDR2 FYNNEI. CDR3 amino acids: CASSEVAGKEETQYF. CDR3 coding DNA: TGTGCCAGCAGCGAAGTGGCGGGGAAAGAAGAGACCCAGTACTTC.

The V call is TRBV2, the J call TRBJ1-1; D is unresolved. The CDR3 spans 16 residues. Trimming removed 4 bases from V and 0 bases from J, with 15 bases in between. The germline V gene encodes CDR1 SNHLY and CDR2 FYNNEI. The CDR3 DNA is TGTGCCAGCAGTGTTCGGCCAGGTCGGTTGAACACTGAAGCTTTCTTT. Encoded protein: CASSVRPGRLNTEAFF.

This clone was observed a single time. V is TRBV10-1 and J is TRBJ2-1, with 11 nucleotides matching TRBD2. The germline V gene encodes CDR1 WNHNN and CDR2 SYGVQD (reference sequence). With 5 bases clipped from V and 8 bases from J, the junction kept 8 bases outside the gene matches. The CDR3 runs to 15 residues. The CDR3 reads CASSKGLAARDEQFF. DNA of the CDR3: TGCGCCAGCAGTAAGGGACTAGCGGCCCGAGATGAGCAGTTCTTC.

The chain joins TRBV5-1 to TRBJ2-2, with D perhaps TRBD2 (6 bases). The CDR3 covers 17 residues. V was cut by 0 bases and J by 0 bases, with 12 bases left in between. Germline assignment: CDR1 SGHRS and CDR2 YFSETQ. This CDR3 is CASSLAGSGANTGELFF. CDR3 sequence (DNA): TGCGCCAGCAGCTTGGCCGGTAGCGGCGCGAACACCGGGGAGCTGTTTTTT.

In its sample, this clone was seen a few times. The V gene is TRBV30, the J gene TRBJ2-7; unclear D gene. Germline CDR1 GTSNPN, CDR2 SVGIG (reference sequence). V was cut by 5 bases and J by 2 bases, with 13 bases left in between. The CDR3 is 13 amino acids. The CDR3 protein is CAWRINGPYEQYF. CDR3 nucleotide sequence: TGTGCCTGGCGCATTAACGGGCCCTACGAGCAGTACTTC.

The chain has TRBV7-9 and TRBJ2-7; D is ambiguous. Germline V gene data show CDR1 as SEHNR and CDR2 as FQNEAQ (reference sequence). This CDR3 is built from 12 residues. Deletions cut 4 bases from V and 5 bases from J, with 9 bases between. The CDR3 loop is CASSYTGDEQYF. The CDR3 region has the DNA TGTGCCAGCAGCTACACTGGAGACGAGCAGTACTTC.

A remark on this clone: Additional DNA sequences in this sample encode the identical CDR3. The chain recombines TRBV19 with TRBJ1-1; D unclear. V lost 3 bases and J lost 0, with 5 bases in between. CDR1 is LNHDA, CDR2 SQIVND, per germline (reference sequence). The CDR3 has 13 amino acids. The CDR3 DNA is TGTGCCAGTAGTATTTCGGTGAACACTGAAGCTTTCTTT. This encodes CASSISVNTEAFF.

The chain combines TRBV28 with TRBJ1-5, with D possibly TRBD1 on 5 matching bases. Germline loops: CDR1 MDHEN, CDR2 SYDVKM. This CDR3 has 19 amino acids. The V end was cut by 5 bases, the J end by 3 bases, with 26 bases between. In DNA form, the CDR3 reads TGTGCCAGCAGTCAATGGGGATGGGGCAGGGAGTTGTTCAATCAGCCCCAGCATTTT. This codes for CASSQWGWGRELFNQPQHF.

This sequence joins TRBV5-1 and TRBJ1-4; D might be TRBD1 (5 bases). Looked up from germline, CDR1 is SGHRS and CDR2 is YFSETQ. This CDR3 comprises 15 residues. The ends were cut back, 0 bases at V and 4 bases at J, with 10 bases in the middle. The CDR3 bases are TGCGCCAGCAGCTTGGTGCAGGGAAATAATGAAAAACTGTTTTTT. This gives the protein CASSLVQGNNEKLFF.

This rearrangement joins TRBV7-2 to TRBJ1-2; TRBD1 might be the D (5 bases). Looked up from germline, CDR1 is SGHTA and CDR2 is FQGNSA. Trimming shortened V by 5 bases and J by 4 bases, and 11 bases separated the two germline ends. The CDR3 extends over 13 amino acids. CDR3 region: CASSVDSAYGYTF. In DNA form, the CDR3 reads TGTGCCAGCAGCGTTGACAGTGCCTATGGCTACACCTTC. Variable domain in full (rest from reference TRBV7-2 and TRBJ1-2): GAGVSQSPSNKVTEKGKDVELRCDPISGHTALYWYRQSLGQGLEFLIYFQGNSAPDKSGLPSDRFSAERTGGSVSTLTIQRTQQEDSAVYLCASSVDSAYGYTFGSGTRLTVV.

The V call is TRBV27, the J call TRBJ2-3; D unresolved. CDR3 length: 14 amino acids. CDR1 and CDR2 from the germline V gene are MNHEY and SMNVEV (reference sequence). Between the trimmed V and J ends, which lost 7 bases and 1 base, there was a span of 12 bases. CDR3 bases: TGTGCCAGCACCCGATACGTGGGCACAGATACGCAGTATTTT. It is translated as CASTRYVGTDTQYF.

The chain employs TRBV4-1 and TRBJ2-5; 9 bases agree with TRBD2. CDR3 length equals 13 residues. CDR1 is MGHRA and CDR2 is YSYEKL in the germline V gene. The J segment lost 4 bases and the V segment lost 6 bases, leaving 3 bases of the junction unmatched. The CDR3 spells CASSPSGAETQYF. The DNA for the CDR3 is TGCGCCAGCAGTCCTAGCGGGGCAGAGACCCAGTACTTC.

The chain has TRBV28 and TRBJ2-7; TRBD2 matches 10 bases. CDR1 and CDR2 from the germline V gene are MDHEN and SYDVKM. This CDR3 contains 15 residues. After removal of 6 bases from V and 2 bases from J, the junction contained 7 bases not matched to a gene. The CDR3: CASRSSGSPAYEQYF. CDR3 nucleotides: TGTGCCAGCAGGTCTAGCGGGAGCCCCGCCTACGAGCAGTACTTC.

This clone occurred a few times. The chain uses TRBV5-1 and TRBJ2-2; TRBD2 might be the D (6 bases). CDR3 length: 15 residues. The germline V gene encodes CDR1 SGHRS and CDR2 YFSETQ. The germline V and J ends were trimmed by 1 base and 4 bases, with 11 bases remaining between them. DNA of the CDR3: TGCGCCAGCAGCTTGCTGGGACTCGTCACCGGGGAGCTGTTTTTT. Translating it yields CASSLLGLVTGELFF.

CDR3 in amino acids: CASSEFGGAVNTEAFF. The CDR3 DNA is TGTGCCAGCAGTGAGTTCGGGGGCGCCGTGAACACTGAAGCTTTCTTT. This chain links TRBV2 with TRBJ1-1; the D gene is possibly TRBD1 (6 bases). Germline values: CDR1 SNHLY, CDR2 FYNNEI. The CDR3 runs 16 residues. Trimming pared 3 bases from V and 0 bases from J, leaving 14 bases between.